The count of the clone carrying this TCR beta chain is one. Its specificity is not known. The donors, healthy Caucasians from Russia, were aged about 6 to 95. Every donor gave roughly 9.6 milliliters of peripheral blood. This sample stems from a study of blood T cells in healthy people across ages. General study results and limits: Reliance upon unsorted PBMCs precluded definitive naive versus antigen-experienced comparison.

The second PCR ran about 6 to 12 cycles with a sample-barcoded 5' primer and J-beta primers. Each CDR3 protein is one row after TCRdb ran MiXCR on the 5' RACE reads. In the table there are around 320,000 distinct CDR3 sequences, 25% to 30% of which are singletons. V lost 0 bases to trimming and J lost 3 bases, with 10 bases between them. This CDR3 comprises 14 residues. The germline V gene has CDR1 SGDLS and CDR2 YYNGEE. The chain combines TRBV9 with TRBJ2-7; TRBD1 is a possible D gene (6 bases). Sequencing was done on a sample of blood. This receptor was identified in a woman aged 70-85 years in good health. The CDR3, as DNA: TGTGCCAGCAGCGTAGGGGACACCGACTACGAGCAGTACTTC. Its protein is CASSVGDTDYEQYF. Supplemented by reference TRBV9 and TRBJ2-7, the full variable domain reads DSGVTQTPKHLITATGQRVTLRCSPRSGDLSVYWYQQSLDQGLQFLIQYYNGEERAKGNILERFSAQQFPDLHSELNLSSLELGDSALYFCASSVGDTDYEQYFGPGTRLTVT.